Here is one TCR beta chain with its context. Its target antigen remains unknown. Base qualities were left out, and no much larger clone turns up one base away. The data are from a study of Ad26.COV2.S vaccination and SARS-CoV-2 variants (dated by TCRdb to 2020 to 2023). Some background on the complete study: Vaccine-arm donors were drawn from COV1001, a multicentre, randomized, double-blind, placebo-controlled phase I-IIa trial of Ad26.COV2.S in healthy adults. Dosing of Ad26.COV2.S was intramuscular, at either 5x10^10 or 1x10^11 viral particles, delivered as one shot or as two shots spaced 56 days apart. TCRbeta repertoire sequencing was used to assess the specificity and breadth of SARS-CoV-2-reactive T cell receptors after Ad26.COV2.S vaccination. A total of 32 samples were included in the TCR-sequenced set, comprising around 19 Ad26.COV2.S vaccine recipients, 5 placebo recipients and 8 SARS-CoV-2 convalescent individuals. Trial participants were randomized into five groups of five, in which low-dose or high-dose Ad26.COV2.S was given once or twice, or placebo was given on both occasions. Blinding of investigators to trial group allocation was maintained during experiments and outcome assessment.

The sample's treatment or condition label, in plain terms: 19 received Ad26.COV2.S at low or high dose, single or two shots; five or six received placebo; per-sample allocation not given. For vaccine and placebo recipients, the sequenced repertoires came from samples collected on day 63 after the first injection. In Cohort 1b, around 25 adults aged 18-55 years were enrolled at a single site in Boston, USA, between 29 July and 7 August 2020. Ad26.COV2.S was a replication-incompetent adenovirus type 26 vector that expressed a prefusion-stabilized SARS-CoV-2 spike protein derived from the original Wuhan strain. On the study overall, not on this receptor specifically: The study was not powered to compare responses between vaccine doses or regimens. The authors noted that total T cell responses may have been underestimated by the TCR breadth and depth analyses. Non-spike TCR breadth was comparable between vaccine and placebo recipients, consistent with the vaccine containing only spike. After vaccination, spike-specific CD8+ and CD4+ T cell responses were reported to show substantial breadth. Ad26.COV2.S recipients had higher spike-specific TCR breadth than placebo recipients (P = 0.0014).

V was cut back by 6 bases and J by 0 bases, leaving a gap of 17 bases between them. CDR1 SGHTA and CDR2 FQGNSA are derived from the germline V gene. Spanning cysteine to phenylalanine, the CDR3 consists of 16 amino acids. Just CDR3 DNA is preserved here, 48 bases in frame from base 1. The immunoSEQ Assay was the method used to sequence TCRbeta CDR3 regions. After extraction, genomic DNA underwent amplification by bias-controlled multiplex PCR, followed by high-throughput sequencing. Turning to the authors' computational methods: To quantify the absolute abundance of each unique TCRbeta CDR3 region, sequences were collapsed and filtered. T cell fraction was estimated by normalizing TCRbeta template counts to usable DNA, which was measured by amplifying reference genes present in all nucleated cells. Repertoire TCRs were annotated as SARS-CoV-2-specific by exact matching of V gene, CDR3 amino acid sequence and J gene to a known reactive TCR set. The reference SARS-CoV-2 TCR set was derived from MIRA and filtered for enrichment in COVID-19-positive ImmuneCODE repertoires, a step that removed public or cross-reactive TCRs. Using the MIRA antigens, annotated TCRs were further analysed by specific ORF or by position within an ORF. Depth was the summed frequency of annotated unique rearrangements, while breadth was defined as annotated unique rearrangements over total unique productive rearrangements. Two-sided Wilcoxon rank-sum tests were applied when comparing TCR breadth between groups. TCRdb carries this immuneACCESS record with in-frame sequences only. Its versions omit some clonotypes, under half of them owing to an unresolved V gene in the studies checked, with the rest unexplained. That table supplies the V and J calls and clone size; D and trimming were determined from the DNA. This sample comprises about 320,000 clones, around four fifths of them detected only once. The ten largest clones add up to about 2.1% of the sample.

The chain is encoded by TRBV7-2 joined to TRBJ1-1, with no reliable assignment of the D segment. The sequence derives from a person between 18 and 59 years old who received the Ad26.COV2.S COVID-19 vaccine or a placebo. Sequences were derived from peripheral blood, sampled in a trial of Ad26.COV2.S vaccine versus placebo. The sequence in DNA is TGTGCCAGCAGGCCCACACGAACAGAATTGAACACTGAAGCTTTCTTT. Its protein is CASRPTRTELNTEAFF.